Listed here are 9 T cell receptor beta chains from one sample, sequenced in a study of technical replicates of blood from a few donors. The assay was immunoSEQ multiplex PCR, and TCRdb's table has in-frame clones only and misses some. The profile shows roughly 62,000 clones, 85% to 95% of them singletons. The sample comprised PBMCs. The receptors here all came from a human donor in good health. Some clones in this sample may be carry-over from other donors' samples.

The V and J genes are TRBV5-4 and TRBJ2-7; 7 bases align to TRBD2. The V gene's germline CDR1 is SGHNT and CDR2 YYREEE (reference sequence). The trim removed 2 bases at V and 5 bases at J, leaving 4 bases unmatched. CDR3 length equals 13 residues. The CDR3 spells CASSLAGLNEQYF. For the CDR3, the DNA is TGTGCCAGCAGCTTAGCGGGACTGAACGAGCAGTACTTC.

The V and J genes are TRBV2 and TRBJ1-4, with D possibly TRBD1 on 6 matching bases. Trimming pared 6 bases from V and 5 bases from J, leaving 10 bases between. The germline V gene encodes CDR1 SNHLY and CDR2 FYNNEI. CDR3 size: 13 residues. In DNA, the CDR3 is TGTGCCAGCAGACTCGACAGGAATGAAAAACTGTTTTTT. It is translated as CASRLDRNEKLFF.

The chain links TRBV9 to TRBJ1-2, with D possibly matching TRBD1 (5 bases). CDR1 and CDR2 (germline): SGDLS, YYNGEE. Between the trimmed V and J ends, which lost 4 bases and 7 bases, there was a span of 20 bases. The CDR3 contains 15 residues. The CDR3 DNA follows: TGTGCCAGCAGCCCCCAGGGACTTCAAGGTCGTGGCTACACCTTC. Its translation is CASSPQGLQGRGYTF.

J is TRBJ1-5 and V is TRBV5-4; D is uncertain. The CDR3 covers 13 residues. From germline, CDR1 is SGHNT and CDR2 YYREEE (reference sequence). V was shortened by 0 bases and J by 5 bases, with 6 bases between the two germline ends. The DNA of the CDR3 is TGTGCCAGCAGCTTGGGCAGCGATCAGCCCCAGCATTTT. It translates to CASSLGSDQPQHF.

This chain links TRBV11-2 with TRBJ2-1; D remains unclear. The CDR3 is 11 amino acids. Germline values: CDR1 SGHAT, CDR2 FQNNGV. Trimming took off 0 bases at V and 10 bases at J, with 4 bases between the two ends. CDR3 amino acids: CASSLDSEQFF. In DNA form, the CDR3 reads TGTGCCAGCAGCTTAGATTCAGAGCAGTTCTTC.

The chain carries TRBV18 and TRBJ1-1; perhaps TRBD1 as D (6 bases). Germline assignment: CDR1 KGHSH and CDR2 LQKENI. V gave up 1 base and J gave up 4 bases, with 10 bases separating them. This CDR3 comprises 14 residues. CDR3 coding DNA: TGTGCCAGCTCACCACAGGGGGGGATCACTGAAGCTTTCTTT. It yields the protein CASSPQGGITEAFF.

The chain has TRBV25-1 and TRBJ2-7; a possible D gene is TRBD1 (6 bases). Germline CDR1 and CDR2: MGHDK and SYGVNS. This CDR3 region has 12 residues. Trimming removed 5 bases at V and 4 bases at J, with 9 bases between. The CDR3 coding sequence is TGTGCCAGCAGTCCAGGGGAGTACGAGCAGTACTTC. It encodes CASSPGEYEQYF.

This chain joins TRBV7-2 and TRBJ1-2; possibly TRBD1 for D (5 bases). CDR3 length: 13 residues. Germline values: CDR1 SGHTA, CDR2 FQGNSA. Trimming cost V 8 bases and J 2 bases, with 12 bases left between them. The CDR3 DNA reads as TGTGCCAGCTACGAACAGGTCAACTATGGCTACACCTTC. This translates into CASYEQVNYGYTF.

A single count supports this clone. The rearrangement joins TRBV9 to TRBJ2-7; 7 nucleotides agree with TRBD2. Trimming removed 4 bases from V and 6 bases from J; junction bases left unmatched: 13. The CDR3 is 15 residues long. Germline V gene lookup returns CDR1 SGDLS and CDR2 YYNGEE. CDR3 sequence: CASSPGNTRGGEQYF. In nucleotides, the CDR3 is TGTGCCAGCAGCCCGGGGAACACCCGCGGGGGCGAGCAGTACTTC.